Shown below are 28 T cell receptor beta chains from a single sample sequenced in a study of CXCR3-negative and CXCR3-positive naive CD8 T cells. In preparing the TRB cDNA libraries, 5' RACE with UMI labels was used. One entry per CDR3 protein, without DNA, is what TCRdb gives after re-calling the 5' RACE reads. This sample's table has approximately 9,100 distinct CDR3 sequences. The source material was naive CXCR3- CD8+ T cells from blood. Subset described: CD45RO-CCR7+CD27+CD95- naive CD8+ T cells lacking CXCR3 (TNR3-). The receptors originated from a human donor in good health. Some clones in this sample may be carry-over from other donors' samples.

Frequency places this clonotype as medium-sized. CDR3 amino acids: CASSTSGPEQFF. V gene TRBV6-2 or TRBV6-3 combines with J gene TRBJ2-1; TCRdb returns TRBD2, unconfirmable since there is no DNA. CDR3 length: 12 residues. CDR1 and CDR2 (germline): MNHEY, SVGEGT.

This chain uses TRBV5-1 with TRBJ2-5; TCRdb picks TRBD1, but there is no DNA to check that call. Germline CDR1 is SGHRS and CDR2 is YFSETQ. The CDR3 consists of 13 residues. CDR3 region: CASSEDREETQYF.

The chain employs TRBV5-1 and TRBJ2-5; TCRdb gives TRBD1 as the D gene, but with no DNA this cannot be confirmed. This CDR3 is 14 amino acids long. CDR1 and CDR2 (germline): SGHRS, YFSETQ. The CDR3 protein is CASSFDRVQETKYF.

V is TRBV6-4 and J is TRBJ2-5; TCRdb names TRBD2, which stays unverified in the absence of DNA. This CDR3 is 13 amino acids long. The V gene's germline CDR1 is MRHNA and CDR2 SNTAGT. CDR3 sequence: CASSGGLANEQFF.

This clonotype ranks as medium-sized in terms of frequency. This chain joins TRBV4-2 and TRBJ1-1; absent DNA, TCRdb's TRBD1 call cannot be checked. Germline assignment: CDR1 LGHNA and CDR2 YNFKEQ. This CDR3 is 15 amino acids long. CDR3 region: CASSQAGGMSTEAFF.

This chain links TRBV21-1 with TRBJ2-2; TCRdb calls TRBD2, which cannot be checked without DNA. TRBV21-1 is a pseudogene locus. CDR3 length: 14 residues. The CDR3 spells CASVAGSDTGELFF.

The J gene is TRBJ2-1, the V gene TRBV12-5. Germline CDR1 reads LGHNT; CDR2 reads FRNRAP. The CDR3 has 15 amino acids. CDR3 region: CASGSFGSSYNEQFF.

The V and J genes are TRBV5-1 and TRBJ2-1. CDR1 and CDR2 from the germline V gene are SGHRS and YFSETQ. This CDR3 is 13 amino acids long. The CDR3 reads CASSLDSDNEQFF. Complete variable domain (other parts from reference TRBV5-1 and TRBJ2-1): KAGVTQTPRYLIKTRGQQVTLSCSPISGHRSVSWYQQTPGQGLQFLFEYFSETQRNKGNFPGRFSGRQFSNSRSEMNVSTLELGDSALYLCASSLDSDNEQFFGPGTRLTVL.

J is TRBJ2-7 and V is TRBV27; TCRdb picks TRBD1, but there is no DNA to check that call. CDR3 length equals 14 residues. Germline V CDR1 and CDR2: MNHEY, SMNVEV (reference sequence). The CDR3 reads CASSLYRGLDEQYF.

The rearrangement links TRBV20-1 to TRBJ2-3; TCRdb reports TRBD2, a call that lacks DNA to check it against. Germline V CDR1 and CDR2: DFQATT, SNEGSKA (reference sequence). The CDR3 consists of 18 residues. The CDR3 protein is CSARPLPLAGGPPDTQYF.

The chain uses TRBV7-8 and TRBJ2-3; TCRdb selects TRBD2, and the lack of DNA leaves this call unchecked. Per the germline V gene, CDR1 is SGHVS and CDR2 is FQNEAQ. This CDR3 spans 14 amino acids. The CDR3 sequence: CASTHGEFMDTQYF. The full variable domain, rest sourced from reference TRBV7-8 and TRBJ2-3, is GAGVSQSPRYKVAKRGQDVALRCDPISGHVSLFWYQQALGQGPEFLTYFQNEAQLDKSGLPSDRFFAERPEGSVSTLKIQRTQQEDSAVYLCASTHGEFMDTQYFGPGTRLTVL.

The rearrangement joins TRBV29-1 to TRBJ2-3; checking the TCRdb D call of TRBD1 is not possible without DNA. Germline-derived CDR1 and CDR2 are SQVTM and ANQGSEA. CDR3 length: 14 amino acids. CDR3 residues: CSVEGGGFTDTQYF.

This clonotype ranks as medium-sized in terms of frequency. The V and J genes are TRBV13 and TRBJ2-1; the D gene TCRdb calls, TRBD2, cannot be checked with no DNA. Germline-derived CDR1 and CDR2 are PRHDT and FYEKMQ (reference sequence). The CDR3 totals 16 residues. The chain's CDR3 is CASSLHGTSGRKGQFF. Based on the CDR3 plus reference TRBV13 and TRBJ2-1, the full variable domain is AAGVIQSPRHLIKEKRETATLKCYPIPRHDTVYWYQQGPGQDPQFLISFYEKMQSDKGSIPDRFSAQQFSDYHSELNMSSLELGDSALYFCASSLHGTSGRKGQFFGPGTRLTVL.

The chain joins TRBV20-1 to TRBJ2-1; TCRdb returns TRBD2, unconfirmable since there is no DNA. Per germline, CDR1 DFQATT and CDR2 SNEGSKA (reference sequence). The CDR3 runs to 17 residues. CDR3 sequence reads: CSAARAGAGSSYNEQFF.

This clonotype is identified as medium-sized from frequency. The chain is built from TRBV29-1 and TRBJ1-1. Germline V gene lookup returns CDR1 SQVTM and CDR2 ANQGSEA. The CDR3 has 13 amino acids. This chain's CDR3 is CSVDAETNTEAFF.

The chain combines TRBV9 with TRBJ1-1; TCRdb's D gene call, TRBD1, goes unchecked for lack of DNA. The CDR3 loop spans 14 amino acids. The germline gives CDR1 SGDLS, CDR2 YYNGEE. The CDR3 region is CASSPGTGNTEAFF.

The chain couples TRBV20-1 to TRBJ2-1; checking the TCRdb D call of TRBD2 is not possible without DNA. Per the germline V gene, CDR1 is DFQATT and CDR2 is SNEGSKA (reference sequence). The CDR3 extends over 12 amino acids. CDR3 amino acids: CSARGTSNEQFF.

According to its frequency, this clonotype is medium-sized. The rearrangement joins TRBV5-1 to TRBJ2-6; TCRdb's assignment of TRBD2 cannot be checked, as there is no DNA. CDR3 length: 17 amino acids. CDR1 is SGHRS and CDR2 is YFSETQ in the germline V gene. The CDR3 loop reads CASSLGLAASGANVLTF.

The chain uses TRBV4-1 and TRBJ1-1; the D gene TCRdb calls, TRBD1, cannot be checked with no DNA. This CDR3 is 15 amino acids long. The germline gives CDR1 MGHRA, CDR2 YSYEKL. CDR3 amino acids: CASSHGQTLNTEAFF.

The CDR3 reads CSASGAGVQPYNEQFF. V and J are TRBV20-1 and TRBJ2-1; as DNA is missing, the TRBD2 call by TCRdb cannot be tested. The germline V gene has CDR1 DFQATT and CDR2 SNEGSKA (reference sequence). This CDR3 has 16 amino acids.

In terms of frequency, this clonotype is medium-sized. The genes are TRBV28 and TRBJ2-3. This CDR3 contains 15 residues. Germline CDR1 reads MDHEN; CDR2 reads SYDVKM. The CDR3 region is CASSPVYRVTDTQYF.

This chain connects TRBV7-6 to TRBJ2-1. Germline V gene lookup returns CDR1 SGHVS and CDR2 FNYEAQ. This CDR3 has 15 amino acids. CDR3 amino acids: CASSLSRNSYNEQFF.

In terms of frequency, this clonotype is medium-sized. V usage is TRBV29-1 and J usage is TRBJ2-3; lacking DNA, the TRBD1 call made by TCRdb goes unchecked. Germline CDR1 and CDR2: SQVTM and ANQGSEA. This CDR3 has 16 residues. The CDR3 sequence: CSVEAQGIPSTDTQYF.

J is TRBJ1-2 and V is TRBV19; TCRdb's D gene call, TRBD1, goes unchecked for lack of DNA. CDR3 length: 13 amino acids. Germline loops: CDR1 LNHDA, CDR2 SQIVND (reference sequence). The CDR3 sequence is CASSEARGYGYTF.

The chain is built from TRBV20-1 and TRBJ2-1; TCRdb outputs TRBD1, but without DNA this stays unchecked. CDR3 size: 15 residues. The germline V gene encodes CDR1 DFQATT and CDR2 SNEGSKA (reference sequence). CDR3 region: CSANPGFSSYNEQFF.

The rearrangement joins TRBV28 to TRBJ2-1; TCRdb returns TRBD1, unconfirmable since there is no DNA. The CDR3 totals 13 residues. Germline assignment: CDR1 MDHEN and CDR2 SYDVKM. CDR3 amino acids: CASSSGRINEQFF.

The chain uses TRBV19 and TRBJ1-1; TCRdb picks TRBD1, but there is no DNA to check that call. Germline V gene data show CDR1 as LNHDA and CDR2 as SQIVND (reference sequence). The CDR3 is made up of 13 amino acids. This CDR3 is CASSLQGNTEAFF.

J is TRBJ1-2 and V is TRBV19. Germline V lookup: CDR1 LNHDA, CDR2 SQIVND (reference sequence). This CDR3 has 12 residues. CDR3 in amino acids: CASIAETYGYTF. Full variable domain (remainder filled in from reference TRBV19 and TRBJ1-2): DGGITQSPKYLFRKEGQNVTLSCEQNLNHDAMYWYRQDPGQGLRLIYYSQIVNDFQKGDIAEGYSVSREKKESFPLTVTSAQKNPTAFYLCASIAETYGYTFGSGTRLTVV.